Presented here are 18 T cell receptor beta chains from one specimen sequenced in a study of human T cells and chemical hapten exposure. TCRdb called the 5' RACE reads again in MiXCR, with one record for every CDR3 protein. Of approximately 80,000 distinct CDR3 sequences in the sample, more than 15% are singletons; the top ten hold almost 7%. The starting material, unfractionated whole blood, was used for total RNA extraction. The source is a female donor in good health.

V usage is TRBV19 and J usage is TRBJ1-5; unclear D gene. There are 13 residues in the CDR3. Germline assignment: CDR1 LNHDA and CDR2 SQIVND (reference sequence). With 5 bases removed from V and 4 bases from J, the gap between germline ends came to 9 bases. The CDR3 here is CASSPAPNQPQHF. The DNA for the CDR3 is TGTGCCAGTAGTCCTGCCCCTAATCAGCCCCAGCATTTT.

V usage is TRBV27 and J usage is TRBJ1-1, with TRBD1 as a possible D gene (5 bases). This CDR3 is 12 amino acids long. CDR1 is MNHEY and CDR2 is SMNVEV in the germline V gene (reference sequence). V was pared by 7 bases and J by 0 bases, with 6 bases between. CDR3 DNA: TGTGCCAGCACAGGGATGAACACTGAAGCTTTCTTT. This sequence encodes CASTGMNTEAFF.

This clonotype was recorded many times. The chain uses TRBV12-3 or TRBV12-4 and TRBJ2-4, with D unclear. V was clipped by 3 bases and J by 1 base, with 7 bases between them. The CDR3 length is 14 residues. The CDR3 is CASSFGLAKNIQYF. The CDR3 DNA reads TGTGCCAGCAGTTTTGGTCTTGCCAAAAACATTCAGTACTTC.

This clonotype appeared a few times. This chain uses TRBV28 with TRBJ1-2, with 9 bases aligning to TRBD1. Germline V lookup: CDR1 MDHEN, CDR2 SYDVKM. The V segment lost 6 bases and the J segment 6 bases; nucleotides outside the gene matches: 5. The CDR3 runs 13 residues. CDR3: CASSGTGTDGYTF. The DNA of the CDR3 is TGTGCCAGCAGCGGGACAGGGACGGATGGCTACACCTTC.

This clonotype appeared a few times. The rearrangement joins TRBV25-1 to TRBJ1-1; no clear D. V was cut by 3 bases and J by 5 bases, with 13 bases left in between. CDR1 MGHDK and CDR2 SYGVNS come from the germline V gene. CDR3 length: 14 residues. CDR3 sequence reads: CASSEARVGTEAFF. CDR3 nucleotide sequence: TGTGCCAGCAGTGAGGCCCGGGTAGGTACTGAAGCTTTCTTT.

In nucleotides, the CDR3 is TGTGCCTGGAGTGTACGCGGGGTTACCTTCGGAGGAGAGACCCAGTACTTC. This encodes CAWSVRGVTFGGETQYF. The chain couples TRBV30 to TRBJ2-5, with D tentatively TRBD2 (6 bases). Germline values: CDR1 GTSNPN, CDR2 SVGIG (reference sequence). The CDR3 spans 17 residues. With 0 bases removed from V and 4 bases from J, the gap between germline ends came to 21 bases.

The V and J genes are TRBV6-1 and TRBJ1-6; the D is unclear. Trimming took 3 bases from V and 11 from J, leaving 11 bases between them. The CDR3 is 13 residues long. Germline V gene data show CDR1 as MNHNS and CDR2 as SASEGT. CDR3 nucleotides: TGTGCCAGCAGTGAGTCACAAGTAGCACCCCTCCACTTT. It is translated as CASSESQVAPLHF.

The J gene is TRBJ1-2, the V gene TRBV20-1, with a weak D call TRBD1 (5 bases). Trimming pared 0 bases from V and 7 bases from J, leaving 15 bases between. The CDR3 contains 14 residues. In germline, CDR1 is DFQATT, CDR2 SNEGSKA (reference sequence). CDR3 coding DNA: TGCAGTGCTAGAGATCCAGCAGGGTTGATTGGCTACACCTTC. Its translation: CSARDPAGLIGYTF.

This clonotype has more than one count but fewer than ten. The rearrangement uses TRBV24-1 and TRBJ2-1; 7 bases agree with TRBD2. This CDR3 is built from 14 residues. The V gene's germline CDR1 is KGHDR and CDR2 SFDVKD. Germline trimming cut 0 bases from V and 9 bases from J; bases unmatched to any gene: 4. The CDR3 protein is CATSDLSGGSEQFF. The CDR3, as DNA: TGTGCCACCAGTGATTTGTCGGGGGGAAGTGAGCAGTTCTTC.

This chain links TRBV5-1 with TRBJ2-7; no clear D. Trimming took off 0 bases at V and 1 base at J, with 11 bases between the two ends. This CDR3 has 15 amino acids. CDR1 is SGHRS and CDR2 is YFSETQ in the germline V gene. In DNA form, the CDR3 reads TGCGCCAGCAGCTTGGAAGGGATCGGATCCTACGAGCAGTACTTC. This encodes CASSLEGIGSYEQYF.

The chain couples TRBV11-2 to TRBJ2-3; 7 positions agree with TRBD1. V shed 5 bases, J shed 0 bases, and the junction held 5 bases outside the gene matches. Germline values: CDR1 SGHAT, CDR2 FQNNGV. The length of the CDR3 is 15 residues. CDR3 loop: CASSPGQLSTDTQYF. CDR3 bases: TGTGCCAGCAGCCCGGGACAGCTTAGCACAGATACGCAGTATTTT.

This clonotype was seen once. This chain links TRBV28 with TRBJ2-4, with D perhaps matching TRBD2 (5 bases). CDR1 is MDHEN, CDR2 SYDVKM, per germline. The CDR3 extends over 14 amino acids. Trimming removed 7 bases at V and 0 bases at J, with 10 bases between. The CDR3 region is CASTPSGAKNIQYF. The DNA for the CDR3 is TGTGCCAGCACTCCGAGCGGAGCCAAAAACATTCAGTACTTC.

The CDR3: CASSPFGLARDSTDTQYF. CDR3 in DNA: TGTGCCAGCAGCCCTTTTGGACTAGCGAGGGACAGCACAGATACGCAGTATTTT. V usage is TRBV6-5 and J usage is TRBJ2-3, with TRBD2 matching over 9 bases. Germline V lookup: CDR1 MNHEY, CDR2 SVGAGI. The length of the CDR3 is 18 residues. J gave up 0 bases and V 6 bases, and 13 bases lay outside the gene matches.

This clonotype appeared a few times. The rearrangement links TRBV6-1 to TRBJ2-7; TRBD2 might be the D (6 bases). This CDR3 has 11 residues. Germline CDR1 is MNHNS and CDR2 is SASEGT. Trimming left V 5 bases short and J 7 bases short, with 9 bases between. The CDR3 DNA reads as TGTGCCAGCAGTCCTAGCGAGGAGCAGTACTTC. As protein: CASSPSEEQYF.

This clonotype turned up a few times. The V and J genes are TRBV3-1 and TRBJ1-2; D is uncertain. Trimming removed 1 base at V and 4 bases at J, with 13 bases between. The CDR3 is made up of 15 amino acids. Germline values: CDR1 LGHDT, CDR2 YNNKEL (reference sequence). The CDR3 spells CASSQGDRQFYGYTF. The DNA for the CDR3 is TGTGCCAGCAGCCAAGGCGATCGGCAGTTCTATGGCTACACCTTC.

V is TRBV6-1 and J is TRBJ1-6; D is unresolved. The CDR3 covers 15 residues. V gave up 6 bases and J gave up 0 bases, with 9 bases separating them. Germline V CDR1 and CDR2: MNHNS, SASEGT. The CDR3 reads CASSDGSSYNSPLHF. The CDR3 DNA follows: TGTGCCAGCAGCGACGGGAGCTCCTATAATTCACCCCTCCACTTT.

V is TRBV5-1 and J is TRBJ2-7; 8 nucleotides align to TRBD2. The CDR3 consists of 15 residues. V was clipped by 0 bases and J by 5 bases; unmatched bases: 7. CDR1 is SGHRS, CDR2 YFSETQ, per germline. CDR3 region: CASSLGPGLGDEQYF. The CDR3 DNA sequence: TGCGCCAGCAGCTTGGGGCCGGGACTAGGAGACGAGCAGTACTTC.

This clonotype was counted many times. The CDR3 sequence: CSVLGGQTIGETQYF. DNA for the CDR3: TGCAGCGTCCTAGGGGGCCAAACTATTGGGGAGACCCAGTACTTC. The chain joins TRBV29-1 to TRBJ2-5, with 7 bases matching TRBD1. Germline CDR1 reads SQVTM; CDR2 reads ANQGSEA. This CDR3 contains 15 residues. V lost 6 bases and J lost 5; bases outside the gene matches: 15.